The present TCR beta chain was sequenced within a study of T-cell reconstitution after alpha-beta-depleted transplantation in children. General observations from the study: One year after transplant, T-cell counts and diversity came mostly from newly produced T cells.

Unique molecular identifiers featured in how the TCRbeta library was prepared. TCRdb re-called the PCR reads through MiXCR, storing one row per CDR3 protein. The top ten clones hold around 4.8% of a sample with approximately 230,000 distinct CDR3 sequences, about 24% of them seen once. Per the germline V gene, CDR1 is SNHLY and CDR2 is FYNNEI. The V segment lost 5 bases and the J segment 9 bases; nucleotides outside the gene matches: 9. The CDR3 spans 15 residues. This clonotype was counted ten times or more. Its antigen is as yet unknown. The receptor was isolated from a female patient aged 2-10 years who had a stem cell transplant for congenital amegakaryocytic thrombocytopenia, so the T cells may come from the graft donor. The chain is built from TRBV2 and TRBJ2-4, with 11 bases that match TRBD1. The specimen was PBMCs, mostly from graft donor cells, collected 360 days after TCRalphabeta/CD19-depleted stem cell transplant. The CDR3 is CASSPIPGQGVIQYF. CDR3 DNA sequence: TGTGCCAGCAGTCCCATACCGGGACAGGGGGTCATTCAGTACTTC.